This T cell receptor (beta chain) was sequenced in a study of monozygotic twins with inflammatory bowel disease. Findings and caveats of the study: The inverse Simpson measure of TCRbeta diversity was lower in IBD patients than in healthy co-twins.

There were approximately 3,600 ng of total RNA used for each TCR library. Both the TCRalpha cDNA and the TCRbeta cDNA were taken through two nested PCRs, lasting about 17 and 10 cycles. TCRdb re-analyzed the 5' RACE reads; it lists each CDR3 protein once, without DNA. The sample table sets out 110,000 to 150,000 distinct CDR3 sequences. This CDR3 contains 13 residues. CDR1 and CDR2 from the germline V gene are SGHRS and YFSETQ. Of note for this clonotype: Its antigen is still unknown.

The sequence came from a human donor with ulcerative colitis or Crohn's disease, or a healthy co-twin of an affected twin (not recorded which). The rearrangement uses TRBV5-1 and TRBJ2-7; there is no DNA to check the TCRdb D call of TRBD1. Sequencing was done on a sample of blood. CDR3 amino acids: CASSSRGPYEQYF.